This paragraph reports one TCR beta chain. This sample stems from a study of blood T cell repertoires in COVID-19. About the research overall: Both acute and convalescent COVID-19 samples were obtained from the United States, Italy and Spain. Nucleic acid was either cDNA or gDNA, and it came from T cells, B-cell-depleted T cells, or PBMCs.

The ends were cut back, 0 bases at V and 7 bases at J, with 13 bases in the middle. CDR1 is SEHNR and CDR2 is FQNEAQ in the germline V gene (reference sequence). The CDR3 has 16 residues. As handled by the study authors: Amplified reference gene primers provided the basis for estimating nucleated cell counts. TCRdb's table, derived via immunoSEQ multiplex PCR, lists solely in-frame clones and lacks some. V and J calls and clone size follow that table, whereas D and trimming were derived from the DNA. The table lists around 230,000 clones, 83% of them singletons. This receptor was identified in a woman between 35 and 50 years old with active or convalescent COVID-19. Sequenced material: peripheral blood. The chain joins TRBV7-9 to TRBJ1-6, with D hard to call. The CDR3 coding sequence is TGTGCCAGCAGCTTAGCCCAGGCGGGTTCCAATTCACCCCTCCACTTT. This encodes CASSLAQAGSNSPLHF.